This T cell receptor (beta chain) was found in a study of blood T cell repertoires in COVID-19. There are 14 residues in the CDR3. Germline V CDR1 and CDR2: KGHSH, LQKENI. V dropped 0 bases and J dropped 5 bases, with 10 bases sitting between them. The data were produced by immunoSEQ multiplex PCR, yet TCRdb's version contains in-frame clones alone and is incomplete. Altogether fewer than 650,000 clones are present, 70% to 90% being singletons, with the ten largest covering around 8%. The chain has TRBV18 and TRBJ1-1; D gene unclear. The sequencing sample was made of peripheral blood. This clonotype originated in a woman in her 50s with COVID-19, enrolled during active disease. CDR3 in DNA: TGTGCCAGCTCACCACCGTCGACGGGGACTGAAGCTTTCTTT. Amino acid sequence: CASSPPSTGTEAFF.